The next 3 T cell receptor beta chains were all read from a single sample in a study of graft-versus-host responses after intestinal transplantation (dated by TCRdb to the early 2020s). The time point label, read with the paper, signifies: cells obtained before transplantation from donor or recipient. Preparation of the library involved the immunoSEQ multiplex PCR assay. TCRdb carries this immuneACCESS record with in-frame sequences only. Its versions omit some clonotypes, under half of them owing to an unresolved V gene in the studies checked, with the rest unexplained. A total of tens of thousands of clones appear in this sample, roughly 90% of them only once. Jointly, the top ten make up roughly 2.6% of the sample. Their recognized antigens are unknown. Specimen: unstimulated CD8+ T cells sorted from spleen or lymph node cells, collected before intestinal transplant. These TCRs come from a human donor who received an intestinal transplant.

The V and J genes are TRBV2 and TRBJ2-5, with 12 bases identical to TRBD2. The CDR3 sequence is 14 residues long. V dropped 4 bases and J dropped 10; count of bases not matched to a gene: 7. Germline assignment: CDR1 SNHLY and CDR2 FYNNEI. CDR3 DNA sequence: TGTGCCAGCAGTGTTCGGACTAGCGGGATTGGCCAGTACTTC. Translated: CASSVRTSGIGQYF.

The chain employs TRBV2 and TRBJ1-3; 11 bases agree with TRBD1. V lost 6 bases, J lost 0 bases, and 4 bases stayed unmatched. The CDR3 has 16 amino acids. Germline-derived CDR1 and CDR2 are SNHLY and FYNNEI. In DNA form, the CDR3 reads TGTGCCAGCAGGGGACAGGGGGATCCCTCTGGAAACACCATATATTTT. Translating it yields CASRGQGDPSGNTIYF.

The chain has TRBV7-9 and TRBJ2-1, with TRBD2 identical over 7 bases. V shed 4 bases and J 8 bases; nucleotides not matched to a gene: 8. In germline, CDR1 is SEHNR, CDR2 FQNEAQ (reference sequence). The CDR3 has 14 amino acids. The CDR3 region is CASSSRLAFHEQFF. The CDR3 DNA follows: TGTGCCAGCAGCTCCCGACTAGCTTTCCATGAGCAGTTCTTC.